The rows below give T cell receptor beta chains drawn from one sample of a study of cytomegalovirus exposure and HLA in healthy donors. This table comes from immunoSEQ multiplex PCR, and its TCRdb copy is limited to in-frame clones, with some not included. Among 100,000 or so clones listed, less than 80% were seen once. Sequencing was done on a sample of PBMCs. These receptors were collected from a man under 40 in good health and CMV-seronegative. Both conserved end residues are part of each CDR3. A D gene is named only where the DNA matches it firmly. Clone size is given for some rows only: seen once, a few or many times, or a class if the clone is expanded.

j_gene | v_gene | abundance | d_gene | CDR3nt | CDR3aa
TRBJ2-7 | TRBV19 | NA | NA | TGTGCCAGTAGTAAAGTGGCGGCGAGCTACGAGCAGTACTTC | CASSKVAASYEQYF
TRBJ2-1 | TRBV5-1 | NA | TRBD1 | TGCGCCAGCAGCTTGGAAGGACAGGGGAAAGGCGATGAGCAGTTCTTC | CASSLEGQGKGDEQFF
TRBJ1-4 | TRBV30 | few | TRBD1 | TGTGCCTGGATTTCTACAGGGGTTGGGGAAAAACTGTTTTTT | CAWISTGVGEKLFF
TRBJ2-1 | TRBV9 | NA | TRBD2 | TGTGCCAGCAGCGATAGCGGGGGGAAGCCCAATGAGCAGTTCTTC | CASSDSGGKPNEQFF
TRBJ2-7 | TRBV15 | NA | NA | TGTGCCACCAGCAGAGATTTAGACAGCTACGAGCAGTACTTC | CATSRDLDSYEQYF
TRBJ2-2 | TRBV10-3 | NA | NA | TGTGCCATCAGTGAACTCGAGGAGCTGTTTTTT | CAISELEELFF
TRBJ2-7 | TRBV5-4 | NA | TRBD2 | TGTGCCAGCAGCTTGGTTACAGCGGGAGTCGGGGAGCAGTACTTC | CASSLVTAGVGEQYF
TRBJ1-6 | TRBV27 | NA | NA | TGTGCCAGCTGGACGGGGGGCTATCGATCACCCCTCCACTTT | CASWTGGYRSPLHF
TRBJ1-1 | TRBV28 | NA | NA | TGTGCCAGCACCCCTCGTGTTCCCCCTGAAGCTTTCTTT | CASTPRVPPEAFF
TRBJ2-1 | TRBV27 | NA | TRBD1 | TGTGCCAGCAGTCCCGGGACAGCATACTACAATGAGCAGTTCTTC | CASSPGTAYYNEQFF
TRBJ2-5 | TRBV4-3 | NA | TRBD2 | TGCGCCAGCAGCCAAGGTTTTACTAGCGGGGGGGCGGAGACCCAGTACTTC | CASSQGFTSGGAETQYF
TRBJ2-7 | TRBV5-1 | NA | TRBD2 | TGCGCCAGCAGCCCCCGACCGGGACTAGCGGGGGAAGGACACGAGCAGTACTTC | CASSPRPGLAGEGHEQYF
TRBJ1-3 | TRBV2 | NA | NA | TGTGCCAGCAGTGTACTGGGGGCGACAGGAAACACCATATATTTT | CASSVLGATGNTIYF
TRBJ2-3 | TRBV15 | NA | TRBD1 | TGTGCCACCAGCATCTACAGGGGGTTACCAGATACGCAGTATTTT | CATSIYRGLPDTQYF
TRBJ2-7 | TRBV30 | NA | TRBD2 | TGTGCCTGGAGTCATAGCGGGGGAAAGTACGAGCAGTACTTC | CAWSHSGGKYEQYF
TRBJ2-5 | TRBV5-4 | NA | NA | TGTGCCAGCAGCTTGGTAGAAGAGACCCAGTACTTC | CASSLVEETQYF
TRBJ2-1 | TRBV27 | NA | NA | TGTGCCAGCAGTAAAAGACAGGGGCGGGGGTCCTACAATGAGCAGTTCTTC | CASSKRQGRGSYNEQFF
TRBJ2-7 | TRBV7-2 | few | TRBD2 | TGTGCCAGCAGCTTAGTAGCGGGGGACTCCTACGAGCAGTACTTC | CASSLVAGDSYEQYF
TRBJ2-3 | TRBV5-1 | NA | NA | TGCGCCAGCAGCTTGGAAGGGGGTAGCACAGATACGCAGTATTTT | CASSLEGGSTDTQYF
TRBJ1-4 | TRBV7-9 | NA | TRBD1 | TGTGCCAGCAGCTTAGTCAGGGGGCAAGATGAAAAACTGTTTTTT | CASSLVRGQDEKLFF
TRBJ2-2 | TRBV19 | NA | NA | TGTGCCAGTAGTACCAGGAACACCGGGGAGCTGTTTTTT | CASSTRNTGELFF
TRBJ1-6 | TRBV11-2 | NA | NA | TGTGCCAGCAGACTCGGGGGGGGCCCTAATTCACCCCTCCACTTT | CASRLGGGPNSPLHF